This paragraph reports one T cell receptor beta chain. Its antigen is unidentified. Profiling relied on immunoSEQ multiplex PCR, and the TCRdb table lists in-frame clones only, not all of them. The sample includes fewer than 75,000 clones, 81% of them seen just once. This record comes from a study of glioma-infiltrating T cells after dendritic cell vaccination. About the study: Glioblastoma patients came from Phase I and II dendritic cell vaccination trials. Patients received autologous tumor lysate-pulsed dendritic cell vaccination between about 2003 and 2012.

Broader study findings: Longer survival after dendritic cell vaccination followed higher pretreatment TIL content.

CDR1 and CDR2 from the germline V gene are MDHEN and SYDVKM. V lost 4 bases, J lost 6 bases, and 8 bases stayed unmatched. CDR3 length: 16 amino acids. V gene TRBV28 combines with J gene TRBJ2-1; 11 nucleotides agree with TRBD1. The sequencing used blood, collected before dendritic cell vaccination. The sequence was collected from a human donor with glioblastoma. The CDR3 protein is CASSSPGTGGTNEQFF. The DNA of the CDR3 is TGTGCCAGCAGTTCTCCCGGGACAGGGGGGACCAATGAGCAGTTCTTC.